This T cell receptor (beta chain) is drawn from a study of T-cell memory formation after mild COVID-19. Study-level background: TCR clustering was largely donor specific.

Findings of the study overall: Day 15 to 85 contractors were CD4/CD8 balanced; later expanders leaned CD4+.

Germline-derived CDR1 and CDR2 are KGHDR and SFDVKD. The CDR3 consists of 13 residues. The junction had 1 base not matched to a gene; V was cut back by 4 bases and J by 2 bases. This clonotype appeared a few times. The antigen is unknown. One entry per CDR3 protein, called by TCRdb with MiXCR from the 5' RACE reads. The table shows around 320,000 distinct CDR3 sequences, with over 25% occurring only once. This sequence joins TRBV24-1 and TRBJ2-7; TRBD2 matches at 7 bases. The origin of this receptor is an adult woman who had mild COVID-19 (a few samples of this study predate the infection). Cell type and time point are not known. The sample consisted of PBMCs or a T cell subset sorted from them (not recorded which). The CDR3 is CATSDRGAYEQYF. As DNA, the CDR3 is TGTGCCACCAGTGACCGGGGGGCCTACGAGCAGTACTTC.